These 9 T cell receptor beta chains were all obtained from the same sample, sequenced in a study of patients and donors after allogeneic stem cell transplantation. TCRdb called the RT-PCR reads again in MiXCR, with one record for every CDR3 protein. The sample includes roughly 250,000 distinct CDR3 sequences, 13% to 15% of them seen just once. The source material was blood, either unsorted or a sorted T cell fraction (not recorded which). The receptors were gathered from a human donor who was either an allogeneic HSCT recipient or a stem cell or donor lymphocyte infusion donor (not recorded which). It is not recorded whose cells these are; they may come from a transplant donor.

This clonotype was observed a handful of times. The rearrangement uses TRBV13 and TRBJ1-1, with no clear D. The length of the CDR3 is 11 residues. Germline V gene lookup returns CDR1 PRHDT and CDR2 FYEKMQ (reference sequence). V lost 5 bases, J lost 11 bases, and 12 bases lay in between. In nucleotides, the CDR3 is TGTGCCAGCAGCCGTACGGTTGAGGCTTTCTTT. Protein: CASSRTVEAFF.

In its sample, this clonotype was seen many times. The chain combines TRBV7-6 with TRBJ2-2; tentative D call: TRBD2 (5 bases). The germline V gene encodes CDR1 SGHVS and CDR2 FNYEAQ. This CDR3 region has 17 residues. V was pared by 5 bases and J by 0 bases, with 16 bases between. CDR3 in amino acids: CASSPSGGVANTGELFF. The CDR3 region has the DNA TGTGCCAGCAGCCCAAGTGGAGGTGTCGCGAACACCGGGGAGCTGTTTTTT.

This clonotype was detected only a few times. V gene TRBV5-1 combines with J gene TRBJ2-3; D possibly matches TRBD1 or TRBD2 (6 bases each). The germline CDR1 and CDR2 sequences are SGHRS and YFSETQ. V lost 6 bases and J lost 0, with 14 bases in between. The CDR3 covers 15 residues. The DNA for the CDR3 is TGCGCCAGCACACTGGGGGGCTCTAGCACAGATACGCAGTATTTT. This gives the protein CASTLGGSSTDTQYF.

This clonotype was found many times. The chain couples TRBV20-1 to TRBJ1-5; no definite D call. The CDR3 loop spans 18 amino acids. Germline lookup yields CDR1 DFQATT and CDR2 SNEGSKA (reference sequence). V was trimmed by 2 bases and J by 2 bases, leaving 22 bases between them. CDR3 residues: CSARSPASLGKGNQPQHF. The CDR3 DNA is TGCAGTGCTAGATCCCCCGCCTCGCTGGGTAAAGGCAATCAGCCCCAGCATTTT.

This clonotype was counted between two and nine times. This chain uses TRBV6-2 or TRBV6-3 with TRBJ2-3; D is undetermined. The CDR3 totals 18 residues. CDR1 is MNHEY, CDR2 SVGEGT, per germline. With 6 bases removed from V and 0 bases from J, the gap between germline ends came to 22 bases. This CDR3 reads CASSSPPGSRPSTDTQYF. The CDR3 DNA reads TGTGCCAGCAGCTCTCCCCCGGGTAGCAGACCTAGCACAGATACGCAGTATTTT.

This clonotype was seen at least ten times. This chain links TRBV7-3 with TRBJ2-3; a weak D match, TRBD2 (5 bases). The CDR3 covers 15 residues. The germline V and J ends were trimmed by 3 bases and 6 bases, with 16 bases remaining between them. Germline V lookup: CDR1 SGHTA, CDR2 FQGTGA. As DNA, the CDR3 is TGTGCCAGCAGCTTCCGGTCGGCGGGTAGGGATACGCAGTATTTT. This gives the protein CASSFRSAGRDTQYF. The full variable domain, in which reference TRBV7-3 and TRBJ2-3 provide the parts outside the CDR3, is GAGVSQTPSNKVTEKGKYVELRCDPISGHTALYWYRQSLGQGPEFLIYFQGTGAADDSGLPNDRFFAVRPEGSVSTLKIQRTERGDSAVYLCASSFRSAGRDTQYFGPGTRLTVL.

V usage is TRBV28 and J usage is TRBJ2-1, with D possibly matching TRBD1 (5 bases). CDR3 length: 13 amino acids. The ends were cut back, 4 bases at V and 10 bases at J, with 14 bases in the middle. CDR1 and CDR2 (germline): MDHEN, SYDVKM. CDR3 in DNA: TGTGCCAGCAGTTCGACAGACGCCAAGGAGCAGTTCTTC. Protein sequence: CASSSTDAKEQFF.

V is TRBV27 and J is TRBJ2-7, with 9 bases matching TRBD2. J gave up 2 bases and V 4 bases, and 6 bases lay outside the gene matches. The CDR3 length is 15 residues. Germline V gives CDR1 MNHEY, CDR2 SMNVEV (reference sequence). CDR3 sequence: CASSYRTSVTYEQYF. The CDR3 DNA is TGTGCCAGCAGTTACCGGACTAGCGTAACCTACGAGCAGTACTTC.

This clonotype was seen more than once but under ten times. V gene TRBV15 combines with J gene TRBJ2-3; D is possibly TRBD2 (6 bases). Germline CDR1 LNHNV, CDR2 YYDKDF (reference sequence). The V end was cut by 0 bases, the J end by 7 bases, with 20 bases between. This CDR3 region has 17 residues. CDR3 region: CATSREPSGLLTNTQYF. CDR3 bases: TGTGCCACCAGCAGAGAACCGAGCGGGCTACTTACAAATACGCAGTATTTT.